One and the same sample provided the 2 T cell receptor beta chains below, sequenced in a study of tumor-infiltrating lymphocytes in localized non-small cell lung cancer. This table comes from immunoSEQ multiplex PCR, and its TCRdb copy is limited to in-frame clones, with some not included. This sample has approximately 11,000 clones, with about 62% found just once. The specimen was lung tumor tissue. The receptor set was obtained from a human donor with non-small cell lung cancer.

This clone came up a few times. The chain uses TRBV28 and TRBJ1-4; possibly TRBD1 for D (6 bases). Germline V gives CDR1 MDHEN, CDR2 SYDVKM. There are 15 residues in the CDR3. Trimming shortened V by 6 bases and J by 3 bases, and 14 bases separated the two germline ends. CDR3 sequence reads: CASSIKQGANEKLFF. The CDR3 region has the DNA TGTGCCAGCAGCATCAAACAGGGTGCTAATGAAAAACTGTTTTTT.

This clone counts as medium-sized. V and J are TRBV10-1 and TRBJ1-1; 7 bases align to TRBD1. Looked up from germline, CDR1 is WNHNN and CDR2 is SYGVQD (reference sequence). This CDR3 comprises 19 residues. V gave up 1 base and J gave up 0 bases; unmatched junction bases: 14. The chain's CDR3 is CASSECRRGLIVMNTEAFF. The CDR3 region has the DNA TGCGCCAGCAGTGAGTGTCGTAGGGGGCTTATAGTGATGAACACTGAAGCTTTCTTT.